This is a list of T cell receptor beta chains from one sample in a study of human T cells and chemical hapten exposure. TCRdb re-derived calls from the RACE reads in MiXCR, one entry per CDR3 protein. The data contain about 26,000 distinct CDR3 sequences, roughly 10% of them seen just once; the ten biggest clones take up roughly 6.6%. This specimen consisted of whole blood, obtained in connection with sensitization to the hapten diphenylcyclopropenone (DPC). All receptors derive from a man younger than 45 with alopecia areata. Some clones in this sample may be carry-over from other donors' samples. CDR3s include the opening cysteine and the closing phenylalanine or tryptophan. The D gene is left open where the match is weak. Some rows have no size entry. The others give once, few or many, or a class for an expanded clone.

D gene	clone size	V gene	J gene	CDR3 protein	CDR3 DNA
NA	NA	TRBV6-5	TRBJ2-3	CAAGGRGTDTQYF	TGTGCCGCTGGAGGGCGAGGCACAGATACGCAGTATTTT
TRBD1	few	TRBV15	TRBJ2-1	CATSSYGTGNNEQFF	TGTGCCACCAGCAGTTACGGGACAGGGAACAATGAGCAGTTCTTC
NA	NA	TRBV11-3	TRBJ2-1	CASSIAGASGNNEQFF	TGTGCCAGCAGCATAGCAGGGGCTAGCGGAAACAATGAGCAGTTCTTC
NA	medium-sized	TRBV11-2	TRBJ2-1	CASSLDWGAVYNEQFF	TGTGCCAGCAGCTTAGATTGGGGAGCGGTCTACAATGAGCAGTTCTTC
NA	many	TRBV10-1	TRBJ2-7	CASGESGNNHEQYF	TGCGCCAGCGGAGAATCGGGGAATAATCACGAGCAGTACTTC
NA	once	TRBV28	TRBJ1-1	CASSPPLNTEAFF	TGTGCCAGCAGTCCCCCACTGAACACTGAAGCTTTCTTT
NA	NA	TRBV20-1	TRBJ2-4	CSARDDPDIQYF	TGCAGTGCTAGAGATGACCCAGACATTCAGTACTTC
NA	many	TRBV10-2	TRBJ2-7	CASSVEIRYEQYF	TGCGCCAGCAGTGTGGAGATCCGCTACGAGCAGTACTTC
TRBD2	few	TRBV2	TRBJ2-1	CASSESGKSYNEQFF	TGTGCCAGCAGTGAAAGCGGGAAATCCTACAATGAGCAGTTCTTC
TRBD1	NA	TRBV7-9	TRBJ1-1	CASSLRDRGPTEAFF	TGTGCCAGCAGCTTAAGGGACAGGGGGCCCACTGAAGCTTTCTTT
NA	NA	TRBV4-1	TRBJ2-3	CASSQQQGPDTQYF	TGCGCCAGCAGCCAGCAACAGGGCCCAGATACGCAGTATTTT
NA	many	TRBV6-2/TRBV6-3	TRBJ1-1	CASSYPDGYLNTEAFF	TGTGCCAGCAGTTATCCCGATGGGTACCTGAACACTGAAGCTTTCTTT
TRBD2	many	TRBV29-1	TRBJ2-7	CSVEGPSGGIHEQYF	TGCAGCGTTGAGGGACCTAGCGGGGGAATTCACGAGCAGTACTTC
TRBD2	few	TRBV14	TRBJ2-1	CASSHAGSGSLNEQFF	TGTGCCAGCAGCCATGCCGGGAGCGGGAGTTTGAATGAGCAGTTCTTC